Listed here are 11 T cell receptor beta chains from one sample, sequenced in a study of blood T cell repertoires in COVID-19. The repertoire was sequenced with immunoSEQ multiplex PCR; TCRdb's copy has only in-frame clones and lacks some. The table records fewer than 450,000 clones, roughly 89% of them present only once. Specimen: peripheral blood. These receptor sequences come from a woman aged 18 to 35 who had recovered from COVID-19.

The chain couples TRBV5-5 to TRBJ1-5; TRBD1 aligns across 7 bases. This CDR3 comprises 15 residues. V lost 1 base to trimming and J lost 3 bases; unmatched junction nucleotides: 4. Looked up from germline, CDR1 is SGHKS and CDR2 is YYEKEE (reference sequence). DNA for the CDR3: TGTGCCAGCAGCTTGAGGACAGGAGTCAATCAGCCCCAGCATTTT. It is translated as CASSLRTGVNQPQHF.

The chain has TRBV6-5 and TRBJ2-7; 10 nucleotides agree with TRBD1. Germline values: CDR1 MNHEY, CDR2 SVGAGI. The CDR3 extends over 14 amino acids. J lost 2 bases, V lost 6 bases, and 4 bases had no gene match. CDR3 region: CASSRTGGAYEQYV. CDR3 DNA sequence: TGTGCCAGCAGCAGGACAGGGGGGGCCTACGAGCAGTACGTC.

Details on this clone: The same CDR3 also results from other DNA sequences found in this sample. The V call is TRBV9, the J call TRBJ1-5; possibly TRBD1 for D (5 bases). V was clipped by 3 bases and J by 2 bases, with 9 bases between them. Germline V CDR1 and CDR2: SGDLS, YYNGEE. CDR3 length: 14 amino acids. The CDR3 spells CASSATGGNQPQHF. In DNA form, the CDR3 reads TGTGCCAGCAGCGCTACGGGGGGCAATCAGCCCCAGCATTTT.

V usage is TRBV11-3 and J usage is TRBJ1-1; D perhaps matches TRBD1 (6 bases). Germline values: CDR1 SGHNT, CDR2 YENEEA. CDR3 length: 13 amino acids. V gave up 2 bases and J gave up 10 bases, with 14 bases separating them. CDR3 bases: TGTGCCAGCAGCTTACGCCCTACAGGGACAGCTTTCTTT. This gives the protein CASSLRPTGTAFF.

The chain carries TRBV5-5 and TRBJ2-3; TRBD2 aligns across 8 bases. Trimming at V came to 1 base and at J to 0 bases, leaving 4 bases not matched to a gene. The CDR3 is 16 amino acids. Germline CDR1 SGHKS, CDR2 YYEKEE (reference sequence). In DNA form, the CDR3 reads TGTGCCAGCAGCTTGCCACTAGCGGTTAGCACAGATACGCAGTATTTT. Protein: CASSLPLAVSTDTQYF.

The chain combines TRBV6-6 with TRBJ2-5; maybe TRBD2 (5 bases). CDR1 MNHNY and CDR2 SVGAGI come from the germline V gene (reference sequence). The CDR3 has 16 amino acids. V gave up 6 bases and J gave up 5 bases, with 22 bases separating them. The CDR3 DNA reads as TGTGCCAGCAGACTCCCGGGGTCTGTGGGTCGCGAGACCCAGTACTTC. The encoded protein is CASRLPGSVGRETQYF.

This clone appeared a few times. J is TRBJ2-5 and V is TRBV9; 12 bases are shared with TRBD2. The CDR3 has 18 amino acids. V lost 1 base, J lost 1 base, and 8 bases stayed unmatched. Germline V gene sequence: CDR1 SGDLS, CDR2 YYNGEE. CDR3 protein: CASSVSVRTSGTQETQYF. As DNA, the CDR3 is TGTGCCAGCAGCGTATCGGTCCGGACTAGCGGGACCCAAGAGACCCAGTACTTC.

The chain couples TRBV4-3 to TRBJ2-1; TRBD1 is a possible D gene (5 bases). The V gene lost 0 bases and the J gene lost 8 bases, with 11 bases spanning the gap. Germline loops: CDR1 LGHNA, CDR2 YSLEER. CDR3 length: 14 amino acids. In DNA, the CDR3 is TGCGCCAGCAGCCAAGATTTAGGGGCCTATGAGCAGTTCTTC. Its protein is CASSQDLGAYEQFF.

The chain employs TRBV27 and TRBJ1-1; maybe TRBD1 (5 bases). Trimming removed 5 bases from V and 4 bases from J, with 14 bases in between. Germline assignment: CDR1 MNHEY and CDR2 SMNVEV (reference sequence). The CDR3 extends over 14 amino acids. CDR3 nucleotides: TGTGCCAGCAGTCATGGGAGGAGGGGCACTGAAGCTTTCTTT. It is translated as CASSHGRRGTEAFF.

This clone has just one count. The V call is TRBV11-3, the J call TRBJ2-1; 9 bases are shared with TRBD2. CDR1 is SGHNT, CDR2 YENEEA, per germline. This CDR3 has 16 amino acids. V lost 3 bases to trimming and J lost 8 bases; unmatched junction nucleotides: 11. CDR3 bases: TGTGCCAGCAGCTTCGCCGGGACTAGCAATGGAGATGAGCAGTTCTTC. This codes for CASSFAGTSNGDEQFF.

This chain connects TRBV4-1 to TRBJ1-2; D call uncertain. V was clipped by 0 bases and J by 5 bases, with 10 bases between them. Germline V gives CDR1 MGHRA, CDR2 YSYEKL. This CDR3 spans 14 amino acids. CDR3 sequence reads: CASSQEGLRYGYTF. In DNA, the CDR3 is TGCGCCAGCAGCCAAGAAGGCCTGCGGTATGGCTACACCTTC.